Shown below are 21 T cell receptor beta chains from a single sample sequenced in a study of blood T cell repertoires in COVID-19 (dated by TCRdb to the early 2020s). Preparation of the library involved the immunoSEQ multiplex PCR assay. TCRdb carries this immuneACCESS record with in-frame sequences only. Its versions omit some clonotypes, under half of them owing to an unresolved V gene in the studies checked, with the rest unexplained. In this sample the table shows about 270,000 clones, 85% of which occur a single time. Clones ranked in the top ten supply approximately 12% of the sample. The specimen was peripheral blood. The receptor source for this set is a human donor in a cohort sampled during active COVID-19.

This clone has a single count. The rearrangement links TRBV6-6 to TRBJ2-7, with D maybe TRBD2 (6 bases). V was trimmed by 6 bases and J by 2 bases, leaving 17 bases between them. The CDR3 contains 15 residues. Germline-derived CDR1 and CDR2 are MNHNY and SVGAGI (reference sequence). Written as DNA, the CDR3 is TGTGCCAGCAGGTCTTTTCGGCGGGAAACCTACGAGCAGTACTTC. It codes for CASRSFRRETYEQYF.

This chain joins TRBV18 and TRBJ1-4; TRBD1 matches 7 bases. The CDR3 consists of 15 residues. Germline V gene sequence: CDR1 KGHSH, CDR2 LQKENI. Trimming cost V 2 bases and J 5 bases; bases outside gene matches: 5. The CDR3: CASSPRDSRNEKLFF. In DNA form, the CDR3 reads TGTGCCAGCTCACCAAGGGACAGCCGAAATGAAAAACTGTTTTTT.

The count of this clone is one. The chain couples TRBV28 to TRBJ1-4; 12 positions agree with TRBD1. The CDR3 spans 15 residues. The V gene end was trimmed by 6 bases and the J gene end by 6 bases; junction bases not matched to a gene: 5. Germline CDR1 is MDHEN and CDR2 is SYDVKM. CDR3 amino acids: CASRGQGASDEKLFF. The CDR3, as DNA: TGTGCCAGCAGGGGACAGGGGGCTTCGGATGAAAAACTGTTTTTT.

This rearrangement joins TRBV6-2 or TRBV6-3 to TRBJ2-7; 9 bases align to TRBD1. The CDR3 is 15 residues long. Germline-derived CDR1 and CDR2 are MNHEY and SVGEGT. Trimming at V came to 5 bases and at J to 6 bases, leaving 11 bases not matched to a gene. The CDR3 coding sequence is TGTGCCAGCAGTAGAGGGACAGGGAGCAGCACCGAGCAGTACTTC. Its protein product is CASSRGTGSSTEQYF.

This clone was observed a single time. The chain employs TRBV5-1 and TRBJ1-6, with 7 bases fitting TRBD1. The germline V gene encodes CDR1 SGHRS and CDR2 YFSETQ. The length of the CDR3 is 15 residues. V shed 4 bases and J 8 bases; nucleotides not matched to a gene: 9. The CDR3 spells CASSQSGTADSPLHF. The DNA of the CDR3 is TGCGCCAGCAGCCAATCCGGGACAGCGGATTCACCCCTCCACTTT.

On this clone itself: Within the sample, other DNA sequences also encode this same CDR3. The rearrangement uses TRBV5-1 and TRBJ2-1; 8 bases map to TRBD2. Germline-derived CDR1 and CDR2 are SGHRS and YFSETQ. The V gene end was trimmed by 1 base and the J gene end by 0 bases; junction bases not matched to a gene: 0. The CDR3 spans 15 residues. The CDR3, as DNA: TGCGCCAGCAGCTTGACTAGCGGCTCCTACAATGAGCAGTTCTTC. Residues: CASSLTSGSYNEQFF. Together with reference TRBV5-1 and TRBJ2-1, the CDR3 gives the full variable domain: KAGVTQTPRYLIKTRGQQVTLSCSPISGHRSVSWYQQTPGQGLQFLFEYFSETQRNKGNFPGRFSGRQFSNSRSEMNVSTLELGDSALYLCASSLTSGSYNEQFFGPGTRLTVL.

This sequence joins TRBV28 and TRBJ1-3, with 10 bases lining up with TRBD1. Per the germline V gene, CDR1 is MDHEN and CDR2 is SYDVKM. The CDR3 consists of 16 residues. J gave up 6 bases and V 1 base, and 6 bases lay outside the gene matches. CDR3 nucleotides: TGTGCCAGCAGTTTATTAGGGACAGGGGAGGCAAACACCATATATTTT. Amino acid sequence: CASSLLGTGEANTIYF.

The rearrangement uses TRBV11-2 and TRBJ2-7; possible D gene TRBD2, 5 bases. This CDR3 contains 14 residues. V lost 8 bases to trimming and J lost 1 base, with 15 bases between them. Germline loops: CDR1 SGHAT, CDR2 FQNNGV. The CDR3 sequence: CASRLRAQSYEQYF. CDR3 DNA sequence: TGTGCCAGCCGACTGAGGGCCCAGTCCTACGAGCAGTACTTC.

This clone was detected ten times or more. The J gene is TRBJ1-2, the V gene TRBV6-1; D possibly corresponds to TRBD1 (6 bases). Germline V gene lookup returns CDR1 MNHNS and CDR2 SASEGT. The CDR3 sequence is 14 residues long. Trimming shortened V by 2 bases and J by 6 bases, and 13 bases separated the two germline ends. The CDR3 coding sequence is TGTGCCAGCAGTGAATTCAGGGGTCCTAATGGCTACACCTTC. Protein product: CASSEFRGPNGYTF.

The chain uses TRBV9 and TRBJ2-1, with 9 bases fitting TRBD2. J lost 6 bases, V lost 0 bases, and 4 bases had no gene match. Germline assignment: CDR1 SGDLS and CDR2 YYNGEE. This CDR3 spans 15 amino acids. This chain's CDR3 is CASSVGAGGGNEQFF. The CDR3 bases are TGTGCCAGCAGCGTAGGAGCGGGAGGCGGCAATGAGCAGTTCTTC.

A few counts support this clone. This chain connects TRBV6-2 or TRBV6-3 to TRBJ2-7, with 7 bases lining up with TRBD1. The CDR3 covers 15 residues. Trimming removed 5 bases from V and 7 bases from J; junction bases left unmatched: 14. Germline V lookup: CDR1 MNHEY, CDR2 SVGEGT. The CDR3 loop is CASSNEGGLSIEQYF. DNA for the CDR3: TGTGCCAGCAGTAACGAAGGGGGCCTCTCCATAGAGCAGTACTTC.

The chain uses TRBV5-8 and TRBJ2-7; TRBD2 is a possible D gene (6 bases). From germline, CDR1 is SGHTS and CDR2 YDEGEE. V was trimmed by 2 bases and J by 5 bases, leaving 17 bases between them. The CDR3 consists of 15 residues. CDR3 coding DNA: TGTGCCAGCAGCTTATCCGGGACTCCGCTCAACGAGCAGTACTTC. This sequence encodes CASSLSGTPLNEQYF.

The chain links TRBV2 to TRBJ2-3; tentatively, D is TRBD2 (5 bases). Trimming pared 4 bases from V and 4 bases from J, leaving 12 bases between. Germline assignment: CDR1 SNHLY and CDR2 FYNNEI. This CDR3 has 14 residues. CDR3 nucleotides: TGTGCCAGCAGTGTGAGGGTAGTAGCAGATACGCAGTATTTT. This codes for CASSVRVVADTQYF.

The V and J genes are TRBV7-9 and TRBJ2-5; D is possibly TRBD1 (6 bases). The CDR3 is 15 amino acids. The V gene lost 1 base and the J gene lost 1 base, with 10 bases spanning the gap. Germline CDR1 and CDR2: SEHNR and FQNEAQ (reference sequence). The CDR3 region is CASSLVQGIQETQYF. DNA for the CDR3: TGTGCCAGCAGCTTAGTACAGGGCATCCAAGAGACCCAGTACTTC.

Here the CDR3 reads CASSWTGGDGYTF. The CDR3 region has the DNA TGTGCCAGCAGTTGGACAGGGGGAGATGGCTACACCTTC. The chain carries TRBV12-3 or TRBV12-4 and TRBJ1-2, with TRBD1 identical over 10 bases. With 4 bases clipped from V and 6 bases from J, the junction kept 2 bases outside the gene matches. The CDR3 has 13 residues.

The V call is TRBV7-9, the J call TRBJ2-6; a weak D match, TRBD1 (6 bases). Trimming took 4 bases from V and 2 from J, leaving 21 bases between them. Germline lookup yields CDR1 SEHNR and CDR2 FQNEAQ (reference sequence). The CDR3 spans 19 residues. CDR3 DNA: TGTGCCAGCAGCTCCCCCCCTCGGACAGTATCACCTGGGGCCAACGTCCTGACTTTC. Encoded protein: CASSSPPRTVSPGANVLTF.

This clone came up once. In DNA, the CDR3 is TGTGCCAGCAGCTTATTTCAGTTAGAGACCCAGTACTTC. Translated, it gives CASSLFQLETQYF. The chain employs TRBV11-2 and TRBJ2-5; D gene ambiguous. The CDR3 contains 13 residues. Per the germline V gene, CDR1 is SGHAT and CDR2 is FQNNGV. With 2 bases removed from V and 4 bases from J, the gap between germline ends came to 8 bases.

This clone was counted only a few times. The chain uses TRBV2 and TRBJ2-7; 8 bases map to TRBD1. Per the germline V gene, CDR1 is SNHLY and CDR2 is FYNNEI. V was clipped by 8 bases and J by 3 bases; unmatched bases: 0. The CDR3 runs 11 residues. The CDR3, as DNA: TGTGCCAGCGGACAGGGCTACGAGCAGTACTTC. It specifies CASGQGYEQYF.

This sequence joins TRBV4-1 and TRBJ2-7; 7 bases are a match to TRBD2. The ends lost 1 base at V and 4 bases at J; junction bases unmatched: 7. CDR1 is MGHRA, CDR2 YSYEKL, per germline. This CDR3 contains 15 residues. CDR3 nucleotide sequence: TGCGCCAGCAGCCAAGGGGAGCTAGCGGATTACGAGCAGTACTTC. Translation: CASSQGELADYEQYF.

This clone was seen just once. CDR3 in amino acids: CASSPGLAGNEQYF. CDR3 DNA: TGCGCCAGCAGCCCGGGACTAGCGGGTAACGAGCAGTACTTC. The rearrangement links TRBV5-1 to TRBJ2-7; TRBD2 aligns across 12 bases. The CDR3 spans 14 residues. Germline V gene lookup returns CDR1 SGHRS and CDR2 YFSETQ. Trimming removed 4 bases from V and 5 bases from J; junction bases left unmatched: 4.

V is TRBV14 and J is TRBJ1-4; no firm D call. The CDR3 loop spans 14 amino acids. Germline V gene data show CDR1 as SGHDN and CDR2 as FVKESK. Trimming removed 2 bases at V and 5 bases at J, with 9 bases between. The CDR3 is CASSQNSWNEKLFF. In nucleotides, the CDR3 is TGTGCCAGCAGCCAAAACAGTTGGAATGAAAAACTGTTTTTT.